The TCR delta chain described here comes from a study of γδ T cells in repeated Plasmodium falciparum infection. TCRdb reanalyzed the multiplex PCR reads using CATT. The table lists tens of thousands of delta-chain clones, over 0.9% of them singletons. Vgamma9/Vdelta2+ and Vdelta2-negative gammadelta T cells were flow-sorted from PBMC for bulk sequencing. This clone was counted between two and nine times. The translation of this DNA and the TCRdb protein of a much larger clone differ at residue 3, probably owing to a read error; the protein shown here is translated from the DNA. There are 23 residues in the CDR3. Germline CDR1 reads GEAIGNYY; CDR2 reads EKD.

The sequencing input was gamma-delta T cells from blood. This clonotype was obtained from a pool of human donors (malaria-infected and uninfected, not separated). The rearrangement joins TRDV2 to TRDJ1, with D perhaps given as TRDD2 or TRDD3 (6 bases each). Here the J gene came from matching the DNA to germline, since TCRdb omits it. CDR3 sequence (DNA): TGTGCCCGTGACTTCCTCTCACTTTCCCAGAAGGGGATTCCTCGGCGTTACACCGATAAACTCATCTTT. It translates to CARDFLSLSQKGIPRRYTDKLIF.